Described below is a single TCR beta chain sequence and its context. The sample is drawn from a study of cytomegalovirus exposure and HLA in healthy donors. CDR3 size: 14 residues. The V and J ends lost 7 bases and 2 bases respectively, with 15 bases between them. The germline CDR1 and CDR2 sequences are MNHNY and SVGAGI (reference sequence). PCR involved 60 Vbeta and 13 Jbeta primers. Clones were read by immunoSEQ multiplex PCR, and TCRdb kept only the in-frame ones, dropping some. The repertoire has 100,000 to 150,000 clones, approximately 78% of them found once; the top ten carry approximately 11%.

The origin of this receptor is a man aged 25-40 years in good health and CMV-seropositive. Sequencing used PBMCs. V and J are TRBV6-6 and TRBJ2-7; D possibly corresponds to TRBD2 (5 bases). The CDR3 loop is CASIEDAAAYEQYF. As DNA, the CDR3 is TGTGCCAGCATCGAAGACGCAGCGGCCTACGAGCAGTACTTC.